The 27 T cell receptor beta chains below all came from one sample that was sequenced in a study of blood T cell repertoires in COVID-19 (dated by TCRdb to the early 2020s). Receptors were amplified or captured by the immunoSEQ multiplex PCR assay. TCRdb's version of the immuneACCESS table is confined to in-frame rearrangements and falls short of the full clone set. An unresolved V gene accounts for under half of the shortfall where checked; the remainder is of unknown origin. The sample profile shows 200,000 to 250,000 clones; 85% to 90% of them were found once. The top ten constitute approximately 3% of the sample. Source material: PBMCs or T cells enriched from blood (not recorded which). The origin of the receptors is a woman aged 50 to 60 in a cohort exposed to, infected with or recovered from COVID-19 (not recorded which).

The CDR3 reads CASSEYAGQGYEQYF. CDR3 nucleotide sequence: TGTGCCAGCAGTGAATACGCGGGACAGGGCTACGAGCAGTACTTC. The V call is TRBV2, the J call TRBJ2-7; 9 nucleotides match TRBD1. The CDR3 spans 15 residues. The germline CDR1 and CDR2 sequences are SNHLY and FYNNEI. Germline trimming cut 2 bases from V and 3 bases from J; bases unmatched to any gene: 5. The complete variable domain, with remaining parts taken from reference TRBV2 and TRBJ2-7, reads EPEVTQTPSHQVTQMGQEVILRCVPISNHLYFYWYRQILGQKVEFLVSFYNNEISEKSEIFDDQFSVERPDGSNFTLKIRSTKLEDSAMYFCASSEYAGQGYEQYFGPGTRLTVT.

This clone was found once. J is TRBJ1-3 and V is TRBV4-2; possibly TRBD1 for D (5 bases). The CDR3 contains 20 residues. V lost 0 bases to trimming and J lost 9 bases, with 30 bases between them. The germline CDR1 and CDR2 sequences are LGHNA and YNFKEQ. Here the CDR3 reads CASSQDGHRGGNPLLGTIYF. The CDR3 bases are TGTGCCAGCAGCCAAGATGGACACCGGGGGGGGAACCCACTTTTGGGCACCATATATTTT.

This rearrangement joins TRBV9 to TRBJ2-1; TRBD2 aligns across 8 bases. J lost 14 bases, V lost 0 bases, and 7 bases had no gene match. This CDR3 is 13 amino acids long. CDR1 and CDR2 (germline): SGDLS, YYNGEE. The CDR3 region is CASSVESGGVEFF. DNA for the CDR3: TGTGCCAGCAGCGTAGAGAGCGGGGGTGTCGAGTTCTTC.

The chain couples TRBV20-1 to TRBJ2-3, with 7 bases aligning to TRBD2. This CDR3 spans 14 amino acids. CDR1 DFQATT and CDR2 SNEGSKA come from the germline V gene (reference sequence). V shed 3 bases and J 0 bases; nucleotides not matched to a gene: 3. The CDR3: CSASLAASTDTQYF. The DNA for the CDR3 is TGCAGTGCTAGTCTAGCGGCAAGCACAGATACGCAGTATTTT.

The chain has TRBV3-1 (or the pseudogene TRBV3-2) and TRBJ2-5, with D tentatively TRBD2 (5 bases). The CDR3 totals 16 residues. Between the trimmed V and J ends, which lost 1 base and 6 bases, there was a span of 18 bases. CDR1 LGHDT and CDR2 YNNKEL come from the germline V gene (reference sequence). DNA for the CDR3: TGTGCCAGCAGCCAAGCGTCTAGCCGGAGTTTCAAGACCCAGTACTTC. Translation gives CASSQASSRSFKTQYF.

DNA of the CDR3: TGTGCCAGCAGCTTAAGGCTAGCGGGGGCCCCGTACTTC. Translated: CASSLRLAGAPYF. The rearrangement uses TRBV11-2 and TRBJ2-5; the match to TRBD2 covers 10 bases. The CDR3 is made up of 13 amino acids. The ends lost 2 bases at V and 13 bases at J; junction bases unmatched: 7. Looked up from germline, CDR1 is SGHAT and CDR2 is FQNNGV.

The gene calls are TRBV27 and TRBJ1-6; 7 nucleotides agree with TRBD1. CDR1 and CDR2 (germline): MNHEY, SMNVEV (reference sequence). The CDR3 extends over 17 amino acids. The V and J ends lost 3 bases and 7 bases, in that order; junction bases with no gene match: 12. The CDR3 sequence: CASSFSLNTGANSPLHF. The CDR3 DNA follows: TGTGCCAGCAGTTTTAGCCTGAATACAGGGGCAAATTCACCCCTCCACTTT.

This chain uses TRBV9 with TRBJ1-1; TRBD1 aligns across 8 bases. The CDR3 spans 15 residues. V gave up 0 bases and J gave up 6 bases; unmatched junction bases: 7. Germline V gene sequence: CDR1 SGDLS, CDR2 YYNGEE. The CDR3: CASSVGVTGGAEAFF. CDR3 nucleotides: TGTGCCAGCAGCGTAGGAGTCACAGGGGGGGCTGAAGCTTTCTTT.

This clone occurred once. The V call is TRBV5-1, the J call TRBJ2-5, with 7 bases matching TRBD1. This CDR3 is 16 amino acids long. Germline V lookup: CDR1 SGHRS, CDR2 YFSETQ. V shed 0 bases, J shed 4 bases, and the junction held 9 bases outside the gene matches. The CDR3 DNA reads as TGCGCCAGCAGCTTGGGTGGGACAGCCGTGGCAGAGACCCAGTACTTC. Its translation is CASSLGGTAVAETQYF.

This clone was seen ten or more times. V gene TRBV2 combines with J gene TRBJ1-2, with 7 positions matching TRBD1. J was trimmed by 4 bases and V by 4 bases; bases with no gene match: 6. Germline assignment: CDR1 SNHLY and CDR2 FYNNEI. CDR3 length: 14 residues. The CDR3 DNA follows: TGTGCCAGCAGTGCTTTGAAGGGGGCCTATGGCTACACCTTC. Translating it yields CASSALKGAYGYTF.

CDR3 DNA: TGTGCCAGCAGTAACAGAGCCAAAAACATTCAGTACTTC. Its translation: CASSNRAKNIQYF. This chain connects TRBV28 to TRBJ2-4; D is unresolved. The CDR3 sequence is 13 residues long. Germline CDR1 MDHEN, CDR2 SYDVKM. V gave up 5 bases and J gave up 0 bases, with 5 bases separating them.

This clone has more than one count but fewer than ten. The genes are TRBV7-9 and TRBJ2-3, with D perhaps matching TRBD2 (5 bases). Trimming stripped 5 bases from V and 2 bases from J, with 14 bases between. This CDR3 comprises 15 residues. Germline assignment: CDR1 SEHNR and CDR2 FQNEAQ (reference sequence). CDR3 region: CASSQTGLATDTQYF. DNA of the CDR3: TGTGCCAGCAGCCAAACGGGGTTAGCCACAGATACGCAGTATTTT.

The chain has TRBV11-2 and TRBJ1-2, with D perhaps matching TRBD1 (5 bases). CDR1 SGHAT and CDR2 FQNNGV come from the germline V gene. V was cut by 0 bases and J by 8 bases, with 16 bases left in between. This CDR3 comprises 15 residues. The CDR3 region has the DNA TGTGCCAGCAGCTTAGAACCTTCGGGACTAGGGGGCTACACCTTC. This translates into CASSLEPSGLGGYTF.

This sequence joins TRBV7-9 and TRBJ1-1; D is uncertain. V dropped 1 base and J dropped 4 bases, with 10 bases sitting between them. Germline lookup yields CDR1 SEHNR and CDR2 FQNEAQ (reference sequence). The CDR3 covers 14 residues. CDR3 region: CASSLDPAATEAFF. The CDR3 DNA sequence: TGTGCCAGCAGCTTAGATCCAGCGGCCACTGAAGCTTTCTTT.

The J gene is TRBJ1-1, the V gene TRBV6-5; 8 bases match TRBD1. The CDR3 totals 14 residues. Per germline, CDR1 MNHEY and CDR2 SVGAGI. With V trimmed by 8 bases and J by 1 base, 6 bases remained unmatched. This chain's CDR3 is CASGRDRKNTEAFF. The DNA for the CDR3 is TGTGCCAGCGGAAGGGACAGGAAGAACACTGAAGCTTTCTTT.

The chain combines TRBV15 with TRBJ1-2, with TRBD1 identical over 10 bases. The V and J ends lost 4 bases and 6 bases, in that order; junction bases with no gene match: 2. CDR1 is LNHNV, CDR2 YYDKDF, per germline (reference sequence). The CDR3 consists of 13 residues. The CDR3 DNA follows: TGTGCCACCAGCACCGGGACAGGGGATGGCTACACCTTC. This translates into CATSTGTGDGYTF.

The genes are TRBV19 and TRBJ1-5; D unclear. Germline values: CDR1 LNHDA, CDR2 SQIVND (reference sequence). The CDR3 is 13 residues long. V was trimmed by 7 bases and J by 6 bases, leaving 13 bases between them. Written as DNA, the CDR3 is TGTGCCAGTATTAGCGGGAGTTCTCAGCCCCAGCATTTT. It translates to CASISGSSQPQHF.

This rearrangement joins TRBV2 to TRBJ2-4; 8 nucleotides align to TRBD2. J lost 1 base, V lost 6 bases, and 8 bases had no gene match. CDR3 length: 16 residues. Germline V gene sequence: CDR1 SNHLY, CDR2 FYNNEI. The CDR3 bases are TGTGCCAGCAGACCTACTAGCGGCGGGGCCAAAAACATTCAGTACTTC. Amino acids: CASRPTSGGAKNIQYF.

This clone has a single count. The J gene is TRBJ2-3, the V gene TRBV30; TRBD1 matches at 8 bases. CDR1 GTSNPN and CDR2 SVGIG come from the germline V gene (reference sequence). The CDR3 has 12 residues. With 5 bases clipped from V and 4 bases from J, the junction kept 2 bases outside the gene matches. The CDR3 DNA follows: TGTGCCTGGGGGACAGGATCAGATACGCAGTATTTT. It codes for CAWGTGSDTQYF.

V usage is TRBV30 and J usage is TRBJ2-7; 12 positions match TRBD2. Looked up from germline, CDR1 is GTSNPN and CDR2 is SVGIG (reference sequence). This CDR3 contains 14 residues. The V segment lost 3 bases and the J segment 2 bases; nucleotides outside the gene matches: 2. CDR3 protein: CAWRLAGGPYEQYF. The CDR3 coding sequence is TGTGCCTGGAGACTAGCGGGGGGACCCTACGAGCAGTACTTC.

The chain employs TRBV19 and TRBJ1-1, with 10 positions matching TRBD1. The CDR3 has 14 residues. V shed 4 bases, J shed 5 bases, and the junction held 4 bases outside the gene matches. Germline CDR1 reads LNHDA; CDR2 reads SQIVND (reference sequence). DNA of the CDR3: TGTGCCAGTAGTAGGGACAGGGGAAGTACTGAAGCTTTCTTT. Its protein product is CASSRDRGSTEAFF.

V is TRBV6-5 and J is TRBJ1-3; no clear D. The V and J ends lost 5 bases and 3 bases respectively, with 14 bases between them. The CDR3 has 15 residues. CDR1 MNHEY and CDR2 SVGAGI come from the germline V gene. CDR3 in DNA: TGTGCCAGCAGTCCAGGAGGCATTGGTGGAAACACCATATATTTT. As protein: CASSPGGIGGNTIYF.

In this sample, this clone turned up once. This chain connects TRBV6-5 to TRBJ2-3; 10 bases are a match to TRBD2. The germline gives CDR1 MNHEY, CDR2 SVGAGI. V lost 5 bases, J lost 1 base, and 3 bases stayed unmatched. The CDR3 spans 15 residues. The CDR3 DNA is TGTGCCAGCAGTCATAGCGGGGGGCGCACAGATACGCAGTATTTT. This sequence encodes CASSHSGGRTDTQYF.

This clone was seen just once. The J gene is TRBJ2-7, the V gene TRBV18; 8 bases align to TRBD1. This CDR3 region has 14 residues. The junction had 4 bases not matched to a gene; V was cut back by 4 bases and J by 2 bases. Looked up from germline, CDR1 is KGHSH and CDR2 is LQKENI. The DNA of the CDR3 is TGTGCCAGCTCACACCGGGACAGGCCCTACGAGCAGTACTTC. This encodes CASSHRDRPYEQYF. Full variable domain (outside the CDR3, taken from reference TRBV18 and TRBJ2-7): NAGVMQNPRHLVRRRGQEARLRCSPMKGHSHVYWYRQLPEEGLKFMVYLQKENIIDESGMPKERFSAEFPKEGPSILRIQQVVRGDSAAYFCASSHRDRPYEQYFGPGTRLTVT.

The CDR3 DNA reads as TGCGCCAGCAGCCCACGGGGGGGGCTTATTGACTATGGCTACACCTTC. It specifies CASSPRGGLIDYGYTF. The chain couples TRBV5-1 to TRBJ1-2; TRBD1 might be the D (6 bases). This CDR3 is built from 16 residues. Germline assignment: CDR1 SGHRS and CDR2 YFSETQ. The ends were cut back, 4 bases at V and 3 bases at J, with 19 bases in the middle.

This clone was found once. The CDR3 nucleotides are TGTGCCAGCAGCTACCGGGACAGGGACCACGAGCAGTACTTC. Its protein is CASSYRDRDHEQYF. V is TRBV28 and J is TRBJ2-7; 9 bases fit TRBD1. Per germline, CDR1 MDHEN and CDR2 SYDVKM. Trimming cost V 6 bases and J 5 bases; bases outside gene matches: 8. The CDR3 length is 14 residues.

CDR3 DNA sequence: TGTGCCAGCAGCCGGTATCAGGGTAGCAATCAGCCCCAGCATTTT. Protein: CASSRYQGSNQPQHF. This chain links TRBV7-6 with TRBJ1-5; tentatively, D is TRBD1 (5 bases). Germline lookup yields CDR1 SGHVS and CDR2 FNYEAQ. The CDR3 is made up of 15 amino acids. The ends were cut back, 5 bases at V and 0 bases at J, with 11 bases in the middle.